This TCR beta chain was observed in a study of blood T cell repertoires in COVID-19. Across the study: Both acute and convalescent COVID-19 samples were obtained from the United States, Italy and Spain. The cDNA or gDNA used as material had been derived from T cells, B-cell-depleted T cells, or PBMCs.

Original processing methods: Amplification with reference gene primers provided the estimates of nucleated cell counts. Assay: immunoSEQ multiplex PCR; the TCRdb copy retains only in-frame clones and omits some. That table is the source of V, J and clone size, and D and trimming were worked out from the DNA. The table records 50,000 to 85,000 clones, 91% of them present only once. V gave up 1 base and J gave up 5 bases; unmatched junction bases: 2. The CDR3 is 14 amino acids. CDR1 is GTSNPN and CDR2 is SVGIG in the germline V gene (reference sequence). The chain carries TRBV30 and TRBJ2-1; 10 bases line up with TRBD2. This sequence was found in a human donor in a cohort sampled during active COVID-19. The sample consisted of peripheral blood. The CDR3 region has the DNA TGTGCCTGGAGTGGCCTAGCGGGGGACAATGAGCAGTTCTTC. Protein sequence: CAWSGLAGDNEQFF.